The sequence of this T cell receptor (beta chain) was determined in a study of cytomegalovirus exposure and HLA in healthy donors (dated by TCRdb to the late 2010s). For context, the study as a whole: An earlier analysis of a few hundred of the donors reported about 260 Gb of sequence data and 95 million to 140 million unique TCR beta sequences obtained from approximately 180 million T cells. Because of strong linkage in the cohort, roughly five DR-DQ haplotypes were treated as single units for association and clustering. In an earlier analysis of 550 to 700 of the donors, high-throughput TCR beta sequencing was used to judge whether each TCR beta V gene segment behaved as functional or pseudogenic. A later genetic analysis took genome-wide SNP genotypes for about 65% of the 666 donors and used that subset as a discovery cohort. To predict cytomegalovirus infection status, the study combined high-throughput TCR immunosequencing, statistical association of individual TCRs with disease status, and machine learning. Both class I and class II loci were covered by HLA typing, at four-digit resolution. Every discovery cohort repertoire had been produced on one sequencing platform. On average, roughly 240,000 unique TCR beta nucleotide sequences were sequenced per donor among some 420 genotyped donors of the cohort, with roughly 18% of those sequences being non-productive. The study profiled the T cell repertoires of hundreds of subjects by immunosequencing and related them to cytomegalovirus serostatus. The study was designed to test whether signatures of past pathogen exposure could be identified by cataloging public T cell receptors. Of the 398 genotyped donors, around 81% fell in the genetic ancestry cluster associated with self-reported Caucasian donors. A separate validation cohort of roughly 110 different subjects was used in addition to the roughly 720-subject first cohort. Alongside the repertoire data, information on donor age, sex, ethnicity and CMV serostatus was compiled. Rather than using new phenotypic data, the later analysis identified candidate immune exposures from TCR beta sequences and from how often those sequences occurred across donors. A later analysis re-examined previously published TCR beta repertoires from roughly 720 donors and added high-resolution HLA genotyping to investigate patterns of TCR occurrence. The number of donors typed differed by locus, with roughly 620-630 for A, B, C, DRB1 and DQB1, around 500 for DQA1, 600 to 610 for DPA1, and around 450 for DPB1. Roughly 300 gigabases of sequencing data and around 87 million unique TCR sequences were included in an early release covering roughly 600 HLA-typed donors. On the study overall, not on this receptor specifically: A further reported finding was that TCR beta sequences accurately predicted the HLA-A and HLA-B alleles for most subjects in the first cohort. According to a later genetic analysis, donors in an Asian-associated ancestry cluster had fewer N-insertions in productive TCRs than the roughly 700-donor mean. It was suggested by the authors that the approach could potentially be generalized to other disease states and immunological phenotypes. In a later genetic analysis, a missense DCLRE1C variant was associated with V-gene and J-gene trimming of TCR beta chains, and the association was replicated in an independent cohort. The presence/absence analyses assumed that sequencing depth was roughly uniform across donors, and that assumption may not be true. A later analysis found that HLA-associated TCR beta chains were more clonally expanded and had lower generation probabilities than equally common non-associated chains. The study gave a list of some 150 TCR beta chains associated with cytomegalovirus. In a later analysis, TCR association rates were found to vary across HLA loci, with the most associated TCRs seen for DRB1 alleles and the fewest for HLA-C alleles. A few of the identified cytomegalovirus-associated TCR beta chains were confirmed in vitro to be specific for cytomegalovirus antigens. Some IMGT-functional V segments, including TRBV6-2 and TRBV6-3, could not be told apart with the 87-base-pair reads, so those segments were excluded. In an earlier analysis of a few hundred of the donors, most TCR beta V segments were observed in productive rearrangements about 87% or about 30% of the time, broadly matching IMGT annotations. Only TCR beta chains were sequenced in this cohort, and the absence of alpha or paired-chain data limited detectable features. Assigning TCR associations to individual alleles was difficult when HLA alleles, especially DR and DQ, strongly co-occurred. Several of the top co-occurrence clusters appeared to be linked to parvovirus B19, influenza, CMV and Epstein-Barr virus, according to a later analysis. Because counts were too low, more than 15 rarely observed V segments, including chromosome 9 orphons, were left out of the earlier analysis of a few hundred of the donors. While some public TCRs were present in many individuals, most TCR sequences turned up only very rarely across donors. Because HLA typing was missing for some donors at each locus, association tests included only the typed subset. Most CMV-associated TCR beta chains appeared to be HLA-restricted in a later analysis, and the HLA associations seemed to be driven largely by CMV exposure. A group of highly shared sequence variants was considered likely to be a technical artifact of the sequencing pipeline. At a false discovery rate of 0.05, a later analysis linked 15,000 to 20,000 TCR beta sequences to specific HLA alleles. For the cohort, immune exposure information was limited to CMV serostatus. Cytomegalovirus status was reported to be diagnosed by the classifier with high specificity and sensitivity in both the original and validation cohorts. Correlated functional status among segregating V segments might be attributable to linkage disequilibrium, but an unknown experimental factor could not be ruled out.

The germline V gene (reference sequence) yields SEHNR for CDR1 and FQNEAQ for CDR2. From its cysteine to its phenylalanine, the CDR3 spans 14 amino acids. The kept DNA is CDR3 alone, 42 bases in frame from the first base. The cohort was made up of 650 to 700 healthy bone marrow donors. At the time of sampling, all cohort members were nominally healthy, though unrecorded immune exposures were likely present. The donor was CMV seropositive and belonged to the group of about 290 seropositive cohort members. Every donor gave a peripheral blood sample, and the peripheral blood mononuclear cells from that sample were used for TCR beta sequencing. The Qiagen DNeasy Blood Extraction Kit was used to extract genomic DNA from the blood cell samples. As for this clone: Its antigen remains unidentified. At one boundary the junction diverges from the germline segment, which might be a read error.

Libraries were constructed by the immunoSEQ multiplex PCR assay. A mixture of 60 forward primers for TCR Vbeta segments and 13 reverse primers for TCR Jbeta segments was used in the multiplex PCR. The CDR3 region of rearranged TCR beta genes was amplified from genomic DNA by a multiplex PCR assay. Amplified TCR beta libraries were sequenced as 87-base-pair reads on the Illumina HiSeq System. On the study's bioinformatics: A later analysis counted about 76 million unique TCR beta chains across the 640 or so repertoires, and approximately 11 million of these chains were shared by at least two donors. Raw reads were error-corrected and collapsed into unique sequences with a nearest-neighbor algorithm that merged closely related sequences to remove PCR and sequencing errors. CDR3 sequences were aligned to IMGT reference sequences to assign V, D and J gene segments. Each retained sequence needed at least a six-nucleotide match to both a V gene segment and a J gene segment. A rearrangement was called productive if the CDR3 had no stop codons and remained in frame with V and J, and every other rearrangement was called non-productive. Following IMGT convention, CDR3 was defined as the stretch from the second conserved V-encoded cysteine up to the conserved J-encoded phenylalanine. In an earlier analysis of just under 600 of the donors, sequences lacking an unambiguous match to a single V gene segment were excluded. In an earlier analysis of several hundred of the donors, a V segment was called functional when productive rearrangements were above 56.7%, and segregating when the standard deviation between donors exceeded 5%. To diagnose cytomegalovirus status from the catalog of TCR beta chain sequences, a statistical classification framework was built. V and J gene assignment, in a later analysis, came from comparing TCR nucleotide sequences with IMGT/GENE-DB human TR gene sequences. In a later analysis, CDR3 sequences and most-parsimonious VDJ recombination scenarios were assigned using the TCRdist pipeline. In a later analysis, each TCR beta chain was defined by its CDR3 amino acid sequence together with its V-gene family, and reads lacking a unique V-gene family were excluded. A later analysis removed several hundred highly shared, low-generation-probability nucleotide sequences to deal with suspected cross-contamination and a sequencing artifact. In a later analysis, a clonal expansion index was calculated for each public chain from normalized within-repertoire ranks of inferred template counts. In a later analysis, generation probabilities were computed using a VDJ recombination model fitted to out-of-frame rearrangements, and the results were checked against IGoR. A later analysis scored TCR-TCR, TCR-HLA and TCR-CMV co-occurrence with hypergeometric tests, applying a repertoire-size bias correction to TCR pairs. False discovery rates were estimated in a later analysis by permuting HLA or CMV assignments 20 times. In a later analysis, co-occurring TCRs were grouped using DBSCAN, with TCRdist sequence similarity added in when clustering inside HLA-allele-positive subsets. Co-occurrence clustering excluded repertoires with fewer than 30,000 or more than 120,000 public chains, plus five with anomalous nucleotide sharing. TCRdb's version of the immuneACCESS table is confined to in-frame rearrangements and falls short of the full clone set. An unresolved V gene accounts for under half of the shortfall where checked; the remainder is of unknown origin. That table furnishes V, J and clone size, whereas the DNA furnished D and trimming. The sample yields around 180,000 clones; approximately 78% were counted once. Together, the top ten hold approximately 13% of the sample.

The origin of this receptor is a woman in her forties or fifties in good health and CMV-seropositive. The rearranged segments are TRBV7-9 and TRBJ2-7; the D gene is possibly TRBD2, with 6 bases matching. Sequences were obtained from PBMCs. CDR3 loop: CSSTEDRELGEQYF. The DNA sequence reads TGTTCCAGCACCGAAGATCGGGAGTTGGGAGAGCAGTACTTC.